This T cell receptor (beta chain) stems from a study of cytomegalovirus exposure and HLA in healthy donors. General study points: Cytomegalovirus association was listed for 164 TCR beta chains. It emerged from a later analysis that several of the most significant clusters appeared to be linked to common viral pathogens.

Concerning this clone itself: Its antigen is as yet unknown.

The study ran its PCR with 60 Vbeta and 13 Jbeta primers. This table comes from immunoSEQ multiplex PCR, and its TCRdb copy is limited to in-frame clones, with some not included. Among over 150,000 clones listed, 65% to 85% were seen once. Germline loops: CDR1 LNHDA, CDR2 SQIVND (reference sequence). The ends were cut back, 3 bases at V and 0 bases at J, with 8 bases in the middle. This CDR3 region has 15 residues. The TCR comes from a man in his late teens or twenties in good health and CMV-seronegative. V usage is TRBV19 and J usage is TRBJ2-2; the D is unclear. Material: PBMCs. Here the CDR3 DNA reads TGTGCCAGTAGTATCCTACCTCCGAACACCGGGGAGCTGTTTTTT. Encoded protein: CASSILPPNTGELFF.